The clone carrying this T cell receptor beta chain has just a few counts. This record belongs to a study of blood T cell repertoires in COVID-19. Overall study context: COVID-19 samples collected from the United States, Italy and Spain covered acute and convalescent phases. PBMCs, B-cell-depleted T cells, or T cells provided the cDNA or gDNA that made up the material.

Trimming removed 3 bases from V and 8 bases from J; junction bases left unmatched: 5. The CDR3 consists of 12 residues. Germline lookup yields CDR1 SQVTM and CDR2 ANQGSEA. Original handling: Researchers report that nucleated cell counts were estimated from reference gene primer amplification. Clones were sequenced by immunoSEQ multiplex PCR, and TCRdb holds only the in-frame ones, with some missing. The V and J calls and the clone size are those of that table, but D and trimming were determined from the DNA. This sample has more than 250,000 clones, with around 80% found just once. The sequencing sample was made of peripheral blood. The TCR sequence derives from a woman aged 50 to 60 with acute or convalescent COVID-19. J is TRBJ1-2 and V is TRBV29-1; 8 bases are a match to TRBD1. The CDR3 region has the DNA TGCAGCGTTGACAGGGGGCTCAGGGGCTACACCTTC. Its translation: CSVDRGLRGYTF.